This TCR beta chain was identified during a study of blood T cell repertoires in COVID-19. V gave up 7 bases and J gave up 6 bases, with 18 bases separating them. Germline V lookup: CDR1 MNHEY, CDR2 SVGAGI. The CDR3 loop spans 14 amino acids. Under the authors' procedure: Reference gene primers were amplified, and this amplification served to estimate nucleated cell counts. The data were produced by immunoSEQ multiplex PCR, yet TCRdb's version contains in-frame clones alone and is incomplete. The V and J calls and clone size come from that table; D and trimming were worked out from the DNA. Here the sample spans 150,000 to 200,000 clones, 70% to 85% being singletons.

The material sequenced was PBMCs or T cells enriched from blood (not recorded which). The chain joins TRBV6-5 to TRBJ1-2, with D possibly being TRBD1 (5 bases). This sequence was found in a man aged 50 or older who had recovered from COVID-19. CDR3 DNA sequence: TGTGCCAGCACCCTAACCCAGGGCACCCATGGCTACACCTTC. Amino acid sequence: CASTLTQGTHGYTF.